This T cell receptor (beta chain) appears in the sequencing data of a study of shared clonotypes between healthy human individuals. Whole-study findings and limits: The generation probabilities recorded for non-shared clonotypes fell below those of clonotypes shared by all four donors.

The CDR3 is 15 residues long. Per the germline V gene, CDR1 is SQVTM and CDR2 is ANQGSEA. V was pared by 5 bases and J by 0 bases, with 7 bases of the junction left unmatched. Note on this clone: What it binds is not known.

Sequencing used immunoSEQ multiplex PCR; TCRdb keeps in-frame clones, though not all of them. This repertoire shows 2 million to 2.5 million clones, approximately 95% found once; its top ten account for 0.13%. The TCR comes from a man younger than 35 in good health. J is TRBJ1-1 and V is TRBV29-1; 9 positions agree with TRBD1. Material for sequencing was naive CD4+ T cells sorted from blood. Subset defined: CD45RA+ positively selected. CDR3 in DNA: TGCAGCGTTAAATCCGGGACAGGGTTGAACACTGAAGCTTTCTTT. Its translation is CSVKSGTGLNTEAFF. The whole variable domain, filled in from reference TRBV29-1 and TRBJ1-1, reads SAVISQKPSRDICQRGTSLTIQCQVDSQVTMMFWYRQQPGQSLTLIATANQGSEATYESGFVIDKFPISRPNLTFSTLTVSNMSPEDSSIYLCSVKSGTGLNTEAFFGQGTRLTVV.